The entry that follows covers one T cell receptor (beta chain) sequence. No cognate antigen has been identified for it. Base-call qualities are not available, and no considerably larger clone is one nucleotide away. Using the deep immunoSEQ assay, TCR CDR3 regions were amplified from genomic DNA by multiplex PCR. For each cell subset, the extracted genomic DNA was distributed evenly across all wells of several immunoSEQ 96-well plates, and each plate served as one replicate. For sorted subsets, 150 to 250 ng of genomic DNA, equivalent to 25,000 to 35,000 T cell genomes, went into each replicate PCR. Purified libraries were measured with a Qubit 3.0 fluorometer, size-checked on a Bioanalyzer 2100, and measured again with the KAPA Library Quantification kit. Each immunoSEQ 96-well plate was sequenced on its own single-read 150-cycle Illumina NextSeq 550 flow cell. The study's processing was this. Because the immunoSEQ output held only junctional sequences and lacked quality scores, the filtering could not match the filtering applied to full-length reads. Sequences were annotated with PyIR, a Python wrapper for IgBLAST v1.9, and V/J genes and CDR3 were assigned using IMGT germline references. Reads were filtered out if the reads had weak V/J assignments (E-value above 1e-6), no CDR3, stop codons, out-of-frame junctions, or ambiguous translated residues. V3J clonotypes were defined by identical inferred V gene, J gene, and CDR3 amino acid sequence. Percentage overlap between repertoires was computed as shared unique clonotypes divided by the size of the smaller repertoire. Richness of each repertoire was evaluated using RTK rarefaction, the Chao1 estimator, and Recon v2.1 estimates of unobserved clonotypes. Generation probabilities were computed with OLGA for all TCRbeta clonotypes obtained by the gDNA method from several donors. Sourced from immuneACCESS, this table was stored by TCRdb with only in-frame sequences that have V and J called. A share of the clones is absent; for the studies checked, an unresolved V gene accounts for under half, and the remainder has no known explanation. That table supplies the V and J calls and clone size; D and trimming were determined from the DNA. This sample lists just over 2,000,000 clones; 85% to 95% were detected once. The top ten hold 0.9% to 1.3% of the sample.

CD8 naive samples were obtained by positive selection for CCR7 among CD45RO-negative cells, yielding a CD45RA+CCR7+ population from which TemRA cells were excluded. The donors were healthy, HIV-negative adults with no recently reported acute infections or vaccinations. Every donor was a Caucasian adult residing in Nashville, Tennessee, USA. Blood was obtained by leukapheresis, after which PBMCs were separated by Ficoll-Histopaque density gradient centrifugation and cryopreserved in liquid nitrogen vapor phase. Analytical flow cytometry was used to check the purity and quantity of every magnetically sorted T cell population. Each sorted fraction had its genomic DNA isolated and then quantified by UV absorbance on a Nanodrop 2000c. This entry comes from a study of shared clonotypes between healthy human individuals (dated by TCRdb to the early 2020s). For the study in its entirety: The cohort comprised a couple of women and a few men aged 18 to 49 years. To increase sequencing depth and limit assay-specific biases, different laboratories used diverse techniques to prepare libraries and sequence TCR repertoires. For each donor, CD4 naive and CD4 memory were each given three plates, CD8 naive was given two plates, and CD8 memory was given one plate. Per donor, leukapheresis produced somewhere between about 0.85 and 9.5 billion PBMCs. The study deeply sequenced blood TCR repertoires of five healthy adults to estimate repertoire size and the extent of clonotype sharing between individuals.

Summary of the overall study and its limitations: Only blood was sampled, and tissue TCR repertoires likely differ from those in blood. Incomplete sequencing was indicated by rarefaction of sorted-subset datasets, despite the large sequencing depth. Larger estimated clonotype richness was generally found for naive subsets than for memory subsets. Pairwise subsampling led to the expectation that sequencing depth would affect the degree of clonotype sharing among donors. The genetic and exposure-history diversity represented was limited by the small number of donors. Approximately 5% of naive CD4, 3.5% of naive CD8, around 2.3% of memory CD4, and 0.35% to 0.4% of memory CD8 clonotypes were shared across several donors. Higher generation probabilities were observed for clonotypes shared by all four sorted-subset donors than for non-shared clonotypes.

The CDR3 goes from the cysteine to the phenylalanine over 13 residues. Only CDR3 DNA is held: 39 bases, read in frame from base 1. CDR1 and CDR2 are read off the germline V gene as MDHEN and SYDVKM. V is pared back by 6 bases and J by 0 bases, with 8 bases lying between the germline termini. Sequences were obtained from naive CD8+ T cells sorted from blood. Sample cell subset or site, as interpreted from the label and publication: CD45RA+CCR7+. The clonotype was recovered from a man aged 18 to 29 in good health. Recombination linked TRBV28 to TRBJ1-1; no D segment can be confidently identified. The CDR3: CASRIAMNTEAFF. The nucleotide sequence reads as follows: TGTGCCAGCAGGATAGCCATGAACACTGAAGCTTTCTTT.